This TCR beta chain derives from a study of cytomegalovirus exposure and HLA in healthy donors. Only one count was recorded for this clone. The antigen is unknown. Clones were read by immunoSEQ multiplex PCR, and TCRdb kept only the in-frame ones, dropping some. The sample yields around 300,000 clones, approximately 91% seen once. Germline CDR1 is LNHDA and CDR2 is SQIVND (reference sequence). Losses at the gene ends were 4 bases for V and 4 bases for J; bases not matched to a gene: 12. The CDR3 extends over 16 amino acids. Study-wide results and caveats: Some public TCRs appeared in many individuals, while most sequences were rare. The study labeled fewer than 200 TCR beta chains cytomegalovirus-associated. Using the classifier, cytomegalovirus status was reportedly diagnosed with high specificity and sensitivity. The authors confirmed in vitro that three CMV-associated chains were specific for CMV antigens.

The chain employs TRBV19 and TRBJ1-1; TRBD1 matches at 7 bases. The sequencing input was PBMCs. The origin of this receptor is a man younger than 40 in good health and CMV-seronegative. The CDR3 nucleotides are TGTGCCAGTAGTAGTCGGGACAGTATCCTAGTCACTGAAGCTTTCTTT. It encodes CASSSRDSILVTEAFF.